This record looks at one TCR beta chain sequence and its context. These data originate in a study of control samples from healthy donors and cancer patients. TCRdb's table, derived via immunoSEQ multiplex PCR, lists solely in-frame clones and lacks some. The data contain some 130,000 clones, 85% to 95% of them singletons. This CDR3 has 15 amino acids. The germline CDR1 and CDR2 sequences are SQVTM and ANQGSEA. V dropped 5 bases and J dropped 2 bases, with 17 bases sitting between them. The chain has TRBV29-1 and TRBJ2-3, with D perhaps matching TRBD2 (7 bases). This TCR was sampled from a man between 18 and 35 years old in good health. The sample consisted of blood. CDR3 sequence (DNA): TGCAGCGTTAACTCCGGGGGGCCCCTCACAGATACGCAGTATTTT. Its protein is CSVNSGGPLTDTQYF.